A single sample is the source of the 20 T cell receptor beta chains below, sequenced in a study of OX40 agonist ivuxolimab in advanced cancers. Profiling relied on immunoSEQ multiplex PCR, and the TCRdb table lists in-frame clones only, not all of them. The data contain 65,000 to 85,000 clones, around 90% of them seen just once; the ten biggest clones take up less than 3%. Source: CD4+ or CD8+ T cells sorted from blood, taken in a trial of the OX40 agonist ivuxolimab. The receptor set was obtained from an adult with an advanced solid tumor such as melanoma, head and neck, liver or kidney cancer.

The rearrangement joins TRBV14 to TRBJ2-2; a possible D gene is TRBD2 (6 bases). The germline V gene encodes CDR1 SGHDN and CDR2 FVKESK. The CDR3 consists of 15 residues. Trimming stripped 2 bases from V and 6 bases from J, with 13 bases between. CDR3 in DNA: TGTGCCAGCAGCCAATGGAGGGGTCTGGCCGGGGAGCTGTTTTTT. Protein product: CASSQWRGLAGELFF.

This clone has a handful of counts. CDR3 bases: TGTGCCAGCAGCCTACTCTTAGCGTCGAGGAGCAATCAGCCCCAGCATTTT. It specifies CASSLLLASRSNQPQHF. V and J are TRBV7-6 and TRBJ1-5; D is ambiguous. The CDR3 is 17 amino acids. Germline values: CDR1 SGHVS, CDR2 FNYEAQ. The V end was cut by 5 bases, the J end by 1 base, with 18 bases between.

The rearrangement uses TRBV2 and TRBJ1-2; 9 bases match TRBD1. Trimming cost V 6 bases and J 7 bases; bases outside gene matches: 12. The CDR3 runs to 15 residues. Per the germline V gene, CDR1 is SNHLY and CDR2 is FYNNEI. CDR3 amino acids: CASRQLGGQGLGYTF. The CDR3, as DNA: TGTGCCAGCAGGCAATTAGGGGGACAGGGACTTGGCTACACCTTC.

This chain links TRBV7-8 with TRBJ2-5; a possible D gene is TRBD2 (6 bases). The CDR3 is made up of 15 amino acids. The V gene lost 4 bases and the J gene lost 0 bases, with 12 bases spanning the gap. CDR1 is SGHVS, CDR2 FQNEAQ, per germline. CDR3 loop: CASSSGERNQETQYF. In DNA form, the CDR3 reads TGTGCCAGCAGCTCGGGGGAGCGGAACCAAGAGACCCAGTACTTC.

The V and J genes are TRBV7-3 and TRBJ2-3; no reliable D call. The germline CDR1 and CDR2 sequences are SGHTA and FQGTGA. V lost 5 bases and J 5 bases, leaving 11 bases between the germline ends. This CDR3 is 13 amino acids long. CDR3 protein: CASSPIPGDTQYF. For the CDR3, the DNA is TGTGCCAGCAGCCCAATTCCGGGAGATACGCAGTATTTT.

V and J are TRBV20-1 and TRBJ1-1; no definite D call. The germline V and J ends were trimmed by 8 bases and 8 bases, with 9 bases remaining between them. The germline V gene encodes CDR1 DFQATT and CDR2 SNEGSKA (reference sequence). This CDR3 has 9 residues. The CDR3 spells CSPDPEAFF. DNA for the CDR3: TGCAGTCCAGACCCCGAAGCTTTCTTT.

J is TRBJ2-3 and V is TRBV18; D is possibly TRBD1 (6 bases). Germline CDR1 is KGHSH and CDR2 is LQKENI. V lost 2 bases, J lost 0 bases, and 9 bases lay in between. The CDR3 consists of 15 residues. The DNA of the CDR3 is TGTGCCAGCTCACCAGTGGACAGTAGCACAGATACGCAGTATTTT. Amino acid sequence: CASSPVDSSTDTQYF. Variable domain in full (rest from reference TRBV18 and TRBJ2-3): NAGVMQNPRHLVRRRGQEARLRCSPMKGHSHVYWYRQLPEEGLKFMVYLQKENIIDESGMPKERFSAEFPKEGPSILRIQQVVRGDSAAYFCASSPVDSSTDTQYFGPGTRLTVL.

This clone was counted a few times. The V and J genes are TRBV19 and TRBJ1-1; 7 bases line up with TRBD1. The CDR3 is made up of 16 amino acids. Germline loops: CDR1 LNHDA, CDR2 SQIVND (reference sequence). J lost 0 bases, V lost 1 base, and 5 bases had no gene match. The CDR3 region has the DNA TGTGCCAGTAGTATAGGATGGGGACAGCTGAACACTGAAGCTTTCTTT. Translating gives CASSIGWGQLNTEAFF.

V is TRBV11-2 and J is TRBJ1-3, with 7 bases aligning to TRBD1. V was clipped by 5 bases and J by 2 bases; unmatched bases: 9. The CDR3 has 16 residues. Germline V gene sequence: CDR1 SGHAT, CDR2 FQNNGV. The CDR3 nucleotides are TGTGCCAGCAGCAAACGCACAGGGGTAACTGGAAACACCATATATTTT. This codes for CASSKRTGVTGNTIYF.

The chain has TRBV7-9 and TRBJ2-5, with a possible D match to TRBD1 (6 bases). Trimming pared 5 bases from V and 5 bases from J, leaving 24 bases between. This CDR3 is built from 17 residues. Germline V gene lookup returns CDR1 SEHNR and CDR2 FQNEAQ (reference sequence). As DNA, the CDR3 is TGTGCCAGCAGCACGAGAGGGTGGCAGGGGTCGGGGGAGACCCAGTACTTC. Its translation is CASSTRGWQGSGETQYF.

This chain joins TRBV5-8 and TRBJ2-2, with 11 bases identical to TRBD2. J gave up 2 bases and V 5 bases, and 5 bases lay outside the gene matches. This CDR3 is built from 16 residues. Germline V lookup: CDR1 SGHTS, CDR2 YDEGEE. The CDR3 loop is CASSYGTSGNTGELFF. The CDR3 DNA is TGTGCCAGCAGTTACGGGACTAGCGGTAACACCGGGGAGCTGTTTTTT.

CDR3 residues: CASSLGAPGSGNTIYF. As DNA, the CDR3 is TGTGCCAGCAGCTTGGGGGCTCCAGGCTCTGGAAACACCATATATTTT. The V call is TRBV5-4, the J call TRBJ1-3; D uncertain. Germline CDR1 SGHNT, CDR2 YYREEE (reference sequence). Trimming cost V 0 bases and J 0 bases, with 10 bases left between them. CDR3 length: 16 amino acids.

The chain links TRBV11-1 to TRBJ2-6, with D possibly TRBD1 on 7 matching bases. CDR3 length: 19 residues. Germline CDR1 reads SGHAT; CDR2 reads FQDESV (reference sequence). Deletions cut 3 bases from V and 0 bases from J, with 18 bases between. The CDR3 DNA sequence: TGTGCCAGCAGCTTGGGGGCGGGACAGTGGATCTCTGGGGCCAACGTCCTGACTTTC. As protein: CASSLGAGQWISGANVLTF.

The V call is TRBV6-5, the J call TRBJ1-5; D not resolved. Trimming cost V 0 bases and J 4 bases, with 4 bases left between them. CDR3 length equals 13 residues. Germline lookup yields CDR1 MNHEY and CDR2 SVGAGI. CDR3 DNA sequence: TGTGCCAGCAGTTACTCGCCGAATCAGCCCCAGCATTTT. Protein sequence: CASSYSPNQPQHF.

The chain's CDR3 is CASSLLSDSNQPQHF. Here the CDR3 DNA reads TGTGCCAGCAGCTTACTTTCTGATAGCAATCAGCCCCAGCATTTT. V usage is TRBV7-2 and J usage is TRBJ1-5, with D unclear. The CDR3 has 15 residues. Trimming removed 2 bases from V and 0 bases from J, with 8 bases in between. Germline V gene data show CDR1 as SGHTA and CDR2 as FQGNSA.

The chain couples TRBV28 to TRBJ1-1; maybe TRBD1 (5 bases). The CDR3 has 14 amino acids. CDR1 is MDHEN and CDR2 is SYDVKM in the germline V gene. The V end lost 5 bases, the J end lost 1 base, and 11 bases lay between the germline ends. The CDR3 loop reads CASSLLTGNTEAFF. CDR3 coding DNA: TGTGCCAGCAGTCTCCTAACAGGGAACACTGAAGCTTTCTTT.

This chain uses TRBV9 with TRBJ2-5; D perhaps matches TRBD1 (7 bases). Deletions cut 0 bases from V and 1 base from J, with 13 bases between. Per the germline V gene, CDR1 is SGDLS and CDR2 is YYNGEE. The CDR3 runs to 16 residues. The CDR3 reads CASSVAEGALQETQYF. The CDR3 bases are TGTGCCAGCAGCGTAGCGGAGGGGGCCCTCCAAGAGACCCAGTACTTC.

The chain links TRBV28 to TRBJ2-7; the D gene could be TRBD1 or TRBD2 (6 bases each). This CDR3 is built from 16 residues. With 4 bases removed from V and 3 bases from J, the gap between germline ends came to 19 bases. CDR1 is MDHEN, CDR2 SYDVKM, per germline. The chain's CDR3 is CASSSSGFRGHYEQYV. The CDR3 DNA sequence: TGTGCCAGCAGTTCCTCAGGGTTCCGGGGGCACTACGAGCAGTACGTC.

This sequence joins TRBV6-6 and TRBJ1-5; tentative D call: TRBD1 (6 bases). The V and J ends lost 5 bases and 6 bases respectively, with 20 bases between them. This CDR3 is 16 amino acids long. Germline V gene lookup returns CDR1 MNHNY and CDR2 SVGAGI (reference sequence). The CDR3: CASSGQSWQDGQPQHF. As DNA, the CDR3 is TGTGCCAGCAGTGGACAGTCATGGCAAGATGGTCAGCCCCAGCATTTT.

The J gene is TRBJ1-5, the V gene TRBV7-2; 11 positions agree with TRBD1. This CDR3 contains 14 residues. V was pared by 3 bases and J by 9 bases, with 4 bases of the junction left unmatched. Germline lookup yields CDR1 SGHTA and CDR2 FQGNSA. The CDR3 region has the DNA TGTGCCAGCAGCTTGGGACAGGGGGTCTGGCCCCAGCATTTT. It translates to CASSLGQGVWPQHF.